This T cell receptor (beta chain) appears in the sequencing data of a study of T-cell reconstitution after alpha-beta-depleted transplantation in children. A library of TCRbeta sequences, prepared with unique molecular identifiers, was generated. Via MiXCR, TCRdb re-called the PCR reads, giving one row per CDR3 protein. The sample has about 500,000 distinct CDR3 sequences, 32% seen once. The V and J ends lost 4 bases and 4 bases respectively, with 14 bases between them. CDR3 length: 14 residues. Per the germline V gene, CDR1 is SGHRS and CDR2 is YFSETQ. This chain joins TRBV5-1 and TRBJ1-1; TRBD1 might be the D (6 bases). The TCR was taken from a human donor who donated a stem cell graft to a child with aplastic anemia. This material consisted of PBMCs from the stem cell graft donor, taken from the stem cell graft. CDR3 sequence (DNA): TGCGCCAGCAGCCAGAGGGGGTCTGGCACTGAAGCTTTCTTT. This codes for CASSQRGSGTEAFF. Variable domain in full (rest from reference TRBV5-1 and TRBJ1-1): KAGVTQTPRYLIKTRGQQVTLSCSPISGHRSVSWYQQTPGQGLQFLFEYFSETQRNKGNFPGRFSGRQFSNSRSEMNVSTLELGDSALYLCASSQRGSGTEAFFGQGTRLTVV.